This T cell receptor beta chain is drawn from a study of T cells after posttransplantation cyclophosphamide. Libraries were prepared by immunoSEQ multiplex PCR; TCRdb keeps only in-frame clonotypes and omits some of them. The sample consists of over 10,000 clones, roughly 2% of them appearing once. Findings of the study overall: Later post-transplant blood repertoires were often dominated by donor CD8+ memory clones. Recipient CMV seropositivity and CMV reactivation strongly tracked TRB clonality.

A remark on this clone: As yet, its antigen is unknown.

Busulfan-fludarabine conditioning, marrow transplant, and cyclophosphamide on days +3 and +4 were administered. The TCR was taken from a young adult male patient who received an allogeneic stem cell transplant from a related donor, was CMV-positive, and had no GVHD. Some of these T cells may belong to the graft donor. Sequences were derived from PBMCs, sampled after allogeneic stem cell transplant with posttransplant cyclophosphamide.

Here the CDR3 reads CASSSTLAFPGQGARTEAFF. The CDR3 region has the DNA TGTGCCAGCAGCTCAACCTTAGCGTTTCCGGGACAGGGTGCGAGGACTGAAGCTTTCTTT. This chain joins TRBV13 and TRBJ1-1; 9 bases fit TRBD1. V lost 4 bases and J lost 5; bases outside the gene matches: 23. Germline V gene data show CDR1 as PRHDT and CDR2 as FYEKMQ (reference sequence). This CDR3 spans 20 amino acids.